Listed below are T cell receptor beta chains from one sample, sequenced in a study of T cell clonotyping in hematopoietic cell transplantation. Sequencing was performed with immunoSEQ multiplex PCR; in TCRdb, only in-frame clones are kept and a portion is missing. The profile shows 14,000 or so clones, nearly 95% of them singletons. Material: PBMCs, obtained 30 days after allogeneic stem cell transplant. Receptors were obtained from a male patient aged 60 to 75 who had an allogeneic stem cell transplant from an unrelated donor, so the T cells may come from the graft donor. Some clones in this sample may be carry-over from other donors' samples. Each CDR3 is given with its conserved first and last residue. The D gene is left open where the match is weak. Some rows mark clone size as missing; the rest say once, few, many or name a class of expanded clone.

>once|-|TRBV6-6|TRBJ1-4
CASSYSPGLNEKLFF
TGTGCCAGCAGTTACTCGCCCGGTTTGAATGAAAAACTGTTTTTT
>-|TRBD2|TRBV9|TRBJ2-1
CASSLLTSGGYNEQFF
TGTGCCAGCAGCCTACTGACTAGCGGGGGTTACAATGAGCAGTTCTTC
>-|-|TRBV15|TRBJ2-2
CATSRGGSFPGELFF
TGTGCCACCAGCAGAGGAGGGAGCTTCCCCGGGGAGCTGTTTTTT
>-|-|TRBV7-9|TRBJ1-1
CASSVPPGRAGSGYTEAFF
TGTGCCAGCAGCGTCCCCCCAGGAAGGGCTGGATCCGGGTACACTGAAGCTTTCTTT
>-|-|TRBV2|TRBJ2-7
CASSASAYEQYF
TGTGCCAGCAGTGCGTCGGCCTACGAGCAGTACTTC
>-|TRBD1|TRBV6-5|TRBJ2-7
CASRAETGGSYEQYF
TGTGCCAGCAGAGCCGAGACAGGGGGCTCCTACGAGCAGTACTTC
>-|-|TRBV6-6|TRBJ1-1
CASSLGQMNTEAFF
TGTGCCAGCAGCCTAGGACAGATGAACACTGAAGCTTTCTTT
>-|TRBD1|TRBV5-4|TRBJ2-2
CASSVLTGSAFTGELFF
TGTGCCAGCAGCGTACTGACAGGGTCTGCGTTCACCGGGGAGCTGTTTTTT
>-|-|TRBV9|TRBJ1-4
CASSPRSSNEKLFF
TGTGCCAGCAGCCCCCGCAGCAGTAATGAAAAACTGTTTTTT
>-|-|TRBV6-1|TRBJ2-3
CASSDGGVRTDTQYF
TGTGCCAGCAGTGATGGGGGCGTACGGACAGATACGCAGTATTTT
>-|-|TRBV7-2|TRBJ1-6
CASSRSRDPNSPLHF
TGTGCCAGCAGCCGATCCAGGGATCCAAATTCACCCCTCCACTTT
>-|-|TRBV11-2|TRBJ1-6
CASSPPGDSPLHF
TGTGCCAGCAGCCCACCCGGTGATTCACCCCTCCACTTT
>-|TRBD1|TRBV6-4|TRBJ1-2
CASSDSNRGVNYGYTF
TGTGCCAGCAGTGACTCGAACAGGGGAGTTAACTATGGCTACACCTTC
>-|-|TRBV6-6|TRBJ2-5
CASSRGMGYQETQYF
TGTGCCAGCAGTCGAGGGATGGGGTACCAAGAGACCCAGTACTTC
>-|TRBD1|TRBV27|TRBJ2-7
CASSSIQGAVWQYF
TGTGCCAGCAGTTCCATTCAGGGGGCAGTTTGGCAGTACTTC
>-|TRBD1|TRBV5-6|TRBJ1-2
CASSQGQGVGGYTF
TGTGCCAGCAGCCAGGGACAGGGGGTCGGTGGCTACACCTTC
>-|-|TRBV27|TRBJ2-3
CASSLMGSTDTQYF
TGTGCCAGCAGTTTAATGGGTAGCACAGATACGCAGTATTTT
>-|-|TRBV19|TRBJ2-3
CASSIGQRTDTQYF
TGTGCCAGTAGTATTGGGCAGAGGACAGATACGCAGTATTTT
>-|-|TRBV11-2|TRBJ2-3
CASSLGGYTDTQYF
TGTGCCAGCAGCTTAGGAGGGTACACAGATACGCAGTATTTT
>-|TRBD1|TRBV15|TRBJ1-4
CATSGTRTGNEKLFF
TGTGCCACCAGCGGTACGAGGACAGGGAATGAAAAACTGTTTTTT
>-|-|TRBV28|TRBJ1-1
CASSIPDSIEAFF
TGTGCCAGCAGTATCCCGGACAGCATTGAAGCTTTCTTT
>-|-|TRBV6-6|TRBJ2-7
CASSGNLLQYF
TGTGCCAGCAGTGGGAACTTATTGCAGTACTTC
>-|-|TRBV2|TRBJ1-1
CASCRGNTEAFF
TGTGCCAGCTGTAGAGGGAACACTGAAGCTTTCTTT
>-|TRBD1|TRBV9|TRBJ2-3
CASGQGVSTDTQYF
TGTGCCAGCGGACAGGGGGTCAGCACAGATACGCAGTATTTT
>-|-|TRBV6-1|TRBJ1-5
CASSEGSARNQPQHF
TGTGCCAGCAGTGAAGGGAGTGCGCGCAATCAGCCCCAGCATTTT
>-|-|TRBV7-9|TRBJ2-7
CASSLVGDPFYEQYF
TGTGCCAGCAGCTTAGTGGGGGACCCCTTCTACGAGCAGTACTTC
>-|TRBD1|TRBV5-1|TRBJ2-7
CASSLVGQTYEQYF
TGCGCCAGCAGCTTGGTGGGACAGACCTACGAGCAGTACTTC
>-|-|TRBV10-3|TRBJ1-4
CAISRSAQTNEKLFF
TGTGCCATCAGTAGATCGGCTCAAACTAATGAAAAACTGTTTTTT
>-|TRBD1|TRBV5-1|TRBJ1-1
CASSLSRGQVEMNTEAFF
TGCGCCAGCAGCCTAAGTAGGGGGCAGGTTGAGATGAACACTGAAGCTTTCTTT
>-|-|TRBV11-2|TRBJ2-7
CASSSPGVSAYEQYF
TGTGCCAGCAGCTCTCCGGGGGTTTCAGCCTACGAGCAGTACTTC
>-|TRBD1|TRBV5-6|TRBJ1-1
CASSFLATGGTEAFF
TGTGCCAGCAGCTTCCTTGCTACAGGGGGAACTGAAGCTTTCTTT
>-|-|TRBV6-1|TRBJ1-3
CASSEAVRRGGNTIYF
TGTGCCAGCAGTGAAGCGGTTCGGCGGGGTGGAAACACCATATATTTT
>-|-|TRBV29-1|TRBJ1-2
CSVEPPRGAPNYGYTF
TGCAGCGTTGAACCACCCCGGGGGGCGCCGAACTATGGCTACACCTTC
>-|TRBD1|TRBV19|TRBJ1-4
CASSTQGSNEKLFF
TGTGCCAGTAGTACACAGGGGTCTAATGAAAAACTGTTTTTT
>-|-|TRBV13|TRBJ1-1
CASSFFSGTEAFF
TGTGCCAGCAGCTTTTTTTCAGGTACTGAAGCTTTCTTT
>once|-|TRBV15|TRBJ1-1
CATSKTQGNTEAFF
TGTGCCACCAGCAAAACCCAGGGGAACACTGAAGCTTTCTTT
>-|-|TRBV9|TRBJ1-2
CASSGTGMFNYGYTF
TGTGCCAGCAGCGGAACAGGGATGTTTAACTATGGCTACACCTTC
>-|TRBD2|TRBV15|TRBJ2-7
CATSRPGTSGQSYEQYF
TGTGCCACCAGCAGGCCTGGGACTAGCGGGCAATCCTACGAGCAGTACTTC
>-|-|TRBV7-8|TRBJ1-5
CASSLGSSGGQPQHF
TGTGCCAGCAGTCTCGGTTCTAGTGGCGGTCAGCCCCAGCATTTT
>-|-|TRBV2|TRBJ2-5
CASKGEGDLQETQYF
TGTGCCAGCAAAGGGGAAGGGGACCTCCAAGAGACCCAGTACTTC
>-|TRBD1|TRBV5-5|TRBJ1-5
CASSLGRQGINQPQHF
TGTGCCAGCAGCTTGGGGCGACAGGGGATCAATCAGCCCCAGCATTTT
>-|-|TRBV6-6|TRBJ1-2
CASSYSFQEINYGYTF
TGTGCCAGCAGTTACTCGTTTCAGGAGATTAACTATGGCTACACCTTC
>-|-|TRBV28|TRBJ1-5
CASSLGHNQPQHF
TGTGCCAGCAGTTTGGGTCACAATCAGCCCCAGCATTTT
>-|-|TRBV6-5|TRBJ1-3
CASRPGLYGNTIYF
TGTGCCAGCAGACCGGGACTTTATGGAAACACCATATATTTT
>-|-|TRBV28|TRBJ2-2
CASSLSSGANTGELFF
TGTGCCAGCAGTTTGAGTTCCGGGGCGAACACCGGGGAGCTGTTTTTT